The 12 T cell receptor beta chains reported below all come from one sample, sequenced in a study of beta chain features in type 1 diabetes. The entirety of the isolated RNA underwent reverse transcription, so expressed TCRB transcripts were sequenced. Profiled with immunoSEQ multiplex PCR; TCRdb holds only in-frame clones, not every one. The table includes about 220,000 clones, around 9.9% detected once. Sequenced sample: central memory CD4+ T cells from blood. The receptors here all came from a man aged 18 to 35 in good health.

This rearrangement joins TRBV25-1 to TRBJ1-1; 7 bases fit TRBD1. The J segment lost 5 bases and the V segment lost 6 bases, leaving 6 bases of the junction unmatched. Germline CDR1 is MGHDK and CDR2 is SYGVNS. The CDR3 sequence is 13 residues long. Written as DNA, the CDR3 is TGTGCCAGCAGCCTGACAGGGAAGACTGAAGCTTTCTTT. This sequence encodes CASSLTGKTEAFF.

This chain uses TRBV7-2 with TRBJ2-1; no definite D call. Germline CDR1 is SGHTA and CDR2 is FQGNSA. The CDR3 is made up of 13 amino acids. Trimming pared 3 bases from V and 5 bases from J, leaving 8 bases between. DNA of the CDR3: TGTGCCAGCAGCTTGGACGTCGACAATGAGCAGTTCTTC. Amino acids: CASSLDVDNEQFF.

The rearrangement joins TRBV7-2 to TRBJ2-1; 12 nucleotides line up with TRBD2. Germline assignment: CDR1 SGHTA and CDR2 FQGNSA. After removal of 5 bases from V and 9 bases from J, the junction contained 11 bases not matched to a gene. The CDR3 has 16 residues. The CDR3 region is CASSQDLTSGSTEQFF. For the CDR3, the DNA is TGTGCCAGCAGCCAAGATCTGACTAGCGGGAGCACTGAGCAGTTCTTC.

V and J are TRBV7-2 and TRBJ1-2; 9 bases fit TRBD1. The CDR3 loop spans 17 amino acids. CDR1 and CDR2 (germline): SGHTA, FQGNSA. V lost 1 base to trimming and J lost 4 bases; unmatched junction nucleotides: 10. The CDR3 DNA reads as TGTGCCAGCAGCTTAGATCGGCAACAGGGGGCCATCTATGGCTACACCTTC. Protein sequence: CASSLDRQQGAIYGYTF.

In its sample, this clone was seen many times. V and J are TRBV30 and TRBJ1-2; possibly TRBD1 for D (6 bases). CDR1 GTSNPN and CDR2 SVGIG come from the germline V gene (reference sequence). V was cut by 0 bases and J by 8 bases, with 13 bases left in between. The CDR3 is made up of 13 amino acids. CDR3 amino acids: CAWSVPEGGGYTF. CDR3 sequence (DNA): TGTGCCTGGAGTGTACCGGAAGGGGGAGGCTACACCTTC.

This clone was found a few times. V usage is TRBV5-4 and J usage is TRBJ2-6; TRBD1 matches 8 bases. The ends lost 7 bases at V and 0 bases at J; junction bases unmatched: 9. CDR3 length: 17 residues. Germline V lookup: CDR1 SGHNT, CDR2 YYREEE (reference sequence). The CDR3 here is CASATGQVSSGANVLTF. The CDR3, as DNA: TGTGCCAGCGCGACGGGACAGGTCAGCTCTGGGGCCAACGTCCTGACTTTC. Together with reference TRBV5-4 and TRBJ2-6, the CDR3 gives the full variable domain: ETGVTQSPTHLIKTRGQQVTLRCSSQSGHNTVSWYQQALGQGPQFIFQYYREEENGRGNFPPRFSGLQFPNYSSELNVNALELDDSALYLCASATGQVSSGANVLTFGAGSRLTVL.

This clone was found many times. The chain employs TRBV10-3 and TRBJ1-2; perhaps TRBD1 as D (5 bases). The CDR3 totals 14 residues. CDR1 and CDR2 (germline): ENHRY, SYGVKD. Trimming stripped 0 bases from V and 3 bases from J, with 8 bases between. CDR3 bases: TGTGCCATCAGTGAGTCGACAGCTTACTATGGCTACACCTTC. Encoded protein: CAISESTAYYGYTF.

J is TRBJ1-2 and V is TRBV2; D is undetermined. From germline, CDR1 is SNHLY and CDR2 FYNNEI. CDR3 length: 12 residues. Trimming pared 4 bases from V and 1 base from J, leaving 4 bases between. The CDR3 loop is CASSVLNYGYTF. The CDR3 DNA reads as TGTGCCAGCAGTGTGCTTAACTATGGCTACACCTTC.

V and J are TRBV7-9 and TRBJ2-1, with no clear D. The CDR3 covers 15 residues. V gave up 5 bases and J gave up 3 bases, with 14 bases separating them. The germline V gene encodes CDR1 SEHNR and CDR2 FQNEAQ (reference sequence). Here the CDR3 reads CASSQDQTDYNEQFF. The CDR3 coding sequence is TGTGCCAGCAGCCAAGATCAGACTGACTACAATGAGCAGTTCTTC.

The rearrangement joins TRBV6-1 to TRBJ1-2; D ambiguous. The germline gives CDR1 MNHNS, CDR2 SASEGT. V was trimmed by 2 bases and J by 0 bases, leaving 7 bases between them. The CDR3 sequence is 14 residues long. The CDR3 loop is CASSEKYTNYGYTF. DNA of the CDR3: TGTGCCAGCAGTGAAAAGTACACTAACTATGGCTACACCTTC.

This clone was observed many times. The chain is built from TRBV7-2 and TRBJ2-7, with 8 bases aligning to TRBD1. CDR3 length: 13 residues. Per the germline V gene, CDR1 is SGHTA and CDR2 is FQGNSA. V dropped 5 bases and J dropped 3; count of bases not matched to a gene: 3. The CDR3 DNA sequence: TGTGCCAGCAGCGGGGGACAGGACTACGAGCAGTACTTC. This encodes CASSGGQDYEQYF. The whole variable domain, filled in from reference TRBV7-2 and TRBJ2-7, reads GAGVSQSPSNKVTEKGKDVELRCDPISGHTALYWYRQSLGQGLEFLIYFQGNSAPDKSGLPSDRFSAERTGGSVSTLTIQRTQQEDSAVYLCASSGGQDYEQYFGPGTRLTVT.

This clone was counted between two and nine times. The genes are TRBV29-1 and TRBJ2-3; TRBD2 might be the D (6 bases). Germline V gene data show CDR1 as SQVTM and CDR2 as ANQGSEA. Trimming cost V 5 bases and J 0 bases, with 9 bases left between them. The CDR3 is 13 amino acids. CDR3 in amino acids: CSVSSASTDTQYF. CDR3 DNA sequence: TGCAGCGTTTCTAGCGCCAGCACAGATACGCAGTATTTT.